This record concerns one T cell receptor beta chain sequence. What it binds is unknown. This entry comes from a study of T cells in localized non-small cell lung cancer. Study-wide results and caveats: Uninvolved adjacent lung showed higher T cell clonality than tumor. Longer survival (overall) was linked to higher T cell density in blood. Appearances in adjacent lung were noted for a median approximately 58 of the top 100 tumor clones. Owing to sequencing of a solitary tumor region, heterogeneity cannot be discounted.

V was trimmed by 1 base and J by 4 bases, leaving 6 bases between them. This CDR3 region has 13 residues. The germline CDR1 and CDR2 sequences are SSHAT and FNYEAQ (reference sequence). Only in-frame clones appear in the TCRdb table, and some are missing; sequencing was by immunoSEQ multiplex PCR. The table records some 50,000 clones, around 81% of them present only once. The sequence was collected from a man aged 35 to 70 with stage III lung adenocarcinoma. Sequenced here: peripheral blood mononuclear cells, sampled before any cancer treatment. V and J are TRBV7-7 and TRBJ2-3; D uncertain. Here the CDR3 reads CASSLVGADTQYF. The DNA for the CDR3 is TGTGCCAGCAGCTTAGTTGGCGCAGATACGCAGTATTTT.